A selection of T cell receptor beta chains follows, all from one sample in a study of early T cells in non-severe SARS-CoV-2 infection. TCRdb independently ran MiXCR on the 5' RACE reads; one entry per CDR3 protein. The sample contains tens of thousands of distinct CDR3 sequences, 13% to 15% of which appear only once. Sequenced sample: whole blood. These receptors were obtained from an adult who was a healthcare worker with PCR-confirmed SARS-CoV-2 infection or an uninfected control (not recorded which). The CDR3 runs from the conserved cysteine through the conserved F or W. A D gene is named only where the DNA matches it firmly. For some rows the clone size is stated as once, few or many, or as a class when expanded; others skip it.

clone size | J gene | D gene | V gene | CDR3 DNA | CDR3 protein
many | TRBJ1-1 | TRBD1 | TRBV14 | TGTGCCAGCAGCCAAAGGACAGGGCGGAACACTGAAGCTTTCTTT | CASSQRTGRNTEAFF
- | TRBJ2-3 | - | TRBV29-1 | TGCAGCGTTGACGGTTCCCGGGACGGCCTTGGCACAGATACGCAGTATTTT | CSVDGSRDGLGTDTQYF
many | TRBJ2-1 | TRBD2 | TRBV9 | TGTGCCAGCAGCGGTACCGGGGGGGTCCCCTACAATGAGCAGTTCTTC | CASSGTGGVPYNEQFF
- | TRBJ1-6 | TRBD1 | TRBV15 | TGTGCCACCAGCAGTAGGGGGCAAGTATATTCACCCCTCCACTTT | CATSSRGQVYSPLHF
few | TRBJ1-1 | - | TRBV14 | TGTGCCAGCAGCCAAGACGGGGCTCGGGGTTTGGCTTTCTTT | CASSQDGARGLAFF
few | TRBJ1-6 | - | TRBV7-9 | TGTGCCAGCAGCTTAGTGAACAGGGACTCACCCCTCCACTTT | CASSLVNRDSPLHF
- | TRBJ1-5 | - | TRBV20-1 | TGCAGTGCTAGTAATCCTAATCAGCCCCAGCATTTT | CSASNPNQPQHF
- | TRBJ2-7 | TRBD1 | TRBV2 | TGTGCCAGCAGTGAAGCCGGGACAGCCTCCTACGAGCAGTACTTC | CASSEAGTASYEQYF
- | TRBJ2-3 | TRBD1 | TRBV28 | TGTGCCAGCAGTAAGCCCCCGGGACAGGGGACAGATACGCAGTATTTT | CASSKPPGQGTDTQYF
many | TRBJ1-1 | TRBD1 | TRBV12-3/TRBV12-4 | TGTGCCAGCAGTTTCGGGACAGGGGGGATTGAAGCTTTCTTT | CASSFGTGGIEAFF
- | TRBJ2-7 | - | TRBV10-2 | TGCGCCAGCAGTGAGGCGTACTTCGACGAGCAGTACTTC | CASSEAYFDEQYF
few | TRBJ1-2 | TRBD1 | TRBV7-9 | TGTGCCAGCGGACAGGGGGCCGCTAACTATGGCTACACCTTC | CASGQGAANYGYTF
few | TRBJ2-3 | - | TRBV29-1 | TGCAGCGTTCGGGTGATAGATACGCAGTATTTT | CSVRVIDTQYF
- | TRBJ2-3 | TRBD2 | TRBV7-9 | TGTGCCAGCAGCACCCGGACTAGCGGGGTTGGAGATACGCAGTATTTT | CASSTRTSGVGDTQYF
- | TRBJ2-5 | - | TRBV5-1 | TGCGCCAGCAGCCCTACCCCGGGAGCCCTACAAGAGACCCAGTACTTC | CASSPTPGALQETQYF
- | TRBJ1-4 | TRBD1 | TRBV11-2 | TGTGCCAGCAGGTCGGGACAGGGGGATATCAGCGAAAAACTGTTTTTT | CASRSGQGDISEKLFF
few | TRBJ1-4 | - | TRBV5-1 | TGCGCCAGCAGCCCCCAGGGAGGGGATGAAAAACTGTTTTTT | CASSPQGGDEKLFF
many | TRBJ2-4 | - | TRBV7-9 | TGTGCCAGCAGCACGGGCCAAAACATTCAGTACTTC | CASSTGQNIQYF
many | TRBJ2-2 | - | TRBV7-9 | TGTGCCAGCACCTACACCGGGGAGCTGTTTTTT | CASTYTGELFF
many | TRBJ2-7 | - | TRBV7-9 | TGTGCCAGCAGCTTACTGGGGGCAGGGCAGTACTTC | CASSLLGAGQYF
- | TRBJ1-2 | - | TRBV10-1 | TGCGCCAGCAGTGCCGGGAGTTCTAACTATGGCTACACCTTC | CASSAGSSNYGYTF
once | TRBJ1-4 | - | TRBV20-1 | TGCAGTGCTAGAGATCAGGCAGGGCTTAATGAAAAACTGTTTTTT | CSARDQAGLNEKLFF
few | TRBJ2-1 | - | TRBV10-3 | TGTGCCATCAGTGAGTCAAGGACTGCTGGCGATGAGCAGTTCTTC | CAISESRTAGDEQFF
many | TRBJ2-6 | - | TRBV27 | TGTGCCAGCAGTTTGGGCGGGGCCAACGTCCTGACTTTC | CASSLGGANVLTF
- | TRBJ2-7 | - | TRBV11-2 | TGTGCCAGCAGCCTCAGAGCGACTCCCGGCGAGCAGTACTTC | CASSLRATPGEQYF
few | TRBJ2-1 | TRBD2 | TRBV20-1 | TGCAGTGCACCTACTAGCGGGGGGAATGAGCAGTTCTTC | CSAPTSGGNEQFF
- | TRBJ1-1 | - | TRBV28 | TGTGCCAGCAGCCCTAAAGGACTCCCCTGGAACACTGAAGCTTTCTTT | CASSPKGLPWNTEAFF
few | TRBJ2-2 | - | TRBV5-6 | TGTGCCAGCAGCCCACTACTAGCCCCCGGGGAGCTGTTTTTT | CASSPLLAPGELFF
few | TRBJ1-6 | - | TRBV28 | TGTGCCAGCAGTCAGAAAGGACAGCCGTCCTATAATTCACCCCTCCACTTT | CASSQKGQPSYNSPLHF
- | TRBJ2-5 | TRBD2 | TRBV7-3 | TGTGCCAGCAGCTTAGCTGGGGTTGGACTAGCGCAAAGGGGGACCCAGTACTTC | CASSLAGVGLAQRGTQYF